Listed below are T cell receptor beta chains from one sample, sequenced in a study of neurological immune-mediated disorders. One entry per CDR3 protein results from TCRdb running MiXCR on the 5' RACE reads. The sample contains tens of thousands of distinct CDR3 sequences, 6% to 7% of which appear only once. Sequencing was carried out using CD4+ T cells from blood. All receptors derive from a middle-aged woman in good health. The CDR3 runs from the conserved cysteine through the conserved F or W. Each record gives: D gene, clone size, J gene, V gene, CDR3 DNA, CDR3 protein. A D gene is named only where the DNA matches it firmly. Size values are once, few and many counts, or a class for expanded clones, and some rows have none.

TRBD2 many TRBJ2-3 TRBV29-1 TGCAGCGTTGGAGGACCGGGACTAGGTAGTCCAGATACGCAGTATTTT CSVGGPGLGSPDTQYF
- many TRBJ1-2 TRBV29-1 TGCAGCGTTGAAGATCTCCGGGGGGTTGGTGGCTACACCTTC CSVEDLRGVGGYTF
- - TRBJ2-3 TRBV9 TGTGCCAGCAGCGCTGGGACTCCCGCTTATACGCAGTATTTT CASSAGTPAYTQYF
TRBD1 many TRBJ2-3 TRBV2 TGTGCCAGCAGTCTCGGACAGGGGAGGACAGATACGCAGTATTTT CASSLGQGRTDTQYF
- many TRBJ1-1 TRBV6-5 TGTGCCAGCAGTTACCGATTAGCGGTCCCGGGGACTGAAGCTTTCTTT CASSYRLAVPGTEAFF
- many TRBJ2-5 TRBV7-6 TGTGCCAGCAGCTTAACTTGGCTAGAGCAAGAGACCCAGTACTTC CASSLTWLEQETQYF
TRBD2 many TRBJ2-1 TRBV29-1 TGCAGCGTCTCTACCGGGACTAGCGGGAGTGGCGAGCAGTTCTTC CSVSTGTSGSGEQFF
TRBD2 many TRBJ2-1 TRBV6-4 TGTGCCAGCAGCCCAGAGCCGGGAGGGGTGAATGAGCAGTTCTTC CASSPEPGGVNEQFF
- many TRBJ2-6 TRBV28 TGTGCCAGTGCGACAGGAGGCAGCTCTGGGGCCAACGTCCTGACTTTC CASATGGSSGANVLTF
- many TRBJ1-1 TRBV5-1 TGCGCCAGCAGCGCGCTGACAGGGAACACTGAAGCTTTCTTT CASSALTGNTEAFF
- many TRBJ2-7 TRBV25-1 TGTGCCAGCAGTGAACCGGGGGCGCGGACCTACGAGCAGTACTTC CASSEPGARTYEQYF
- many TRBJ1-5 TRBV12-3/TRBV12-4 TGTGCCAGCAGTTTAACACCAGGGGTCTATCAGCCCCAGCATTTT CASSLTPGVYQPQHF
TRBD1 many TRBJ2-5 TRBV3-1 TGTGCCAGCAGCCTACGCGGGGGACAGGGGACCCAGTACTTC CASSLRGGQGTQYF
- many TRBJ1-5 TRBV20-1 TGCAGTGCTCCGGACGACTATAGCAATCAGCCCCAGCATTTT CSAPDDYSNQPQHF
TRBD2 many TRBJ2-1 TRBV10-1 TGCGCCAGCAGTGACAGTACGGGAGGGCGCCACAATGAGCAGTTCTTC CASSDSTGGRHNEQFF
- many TRBJ2-3 TRBV5-6 TGTGCCAGCAGCCCCCTTCCCACAGATACGCAGTATTTT CASSPLPTDTQYF
- many TRBJ2-2 TRBV10-3 TGTGCCATCAGTAGGACGAACACCGGGGAGCTGTTTTTT CAISRTNTGELFF
TRBD1 many TRBJ1-6 TRBV15 TGTGCCACCAGCAGCGGGACAGCTTCCCGAGCTAATAATTCACCCCTCCACTTT CATSSGTASRANNSPLHF
TRBD1 many TRBJ2-5 TRBV10-3 TGTGCCATCAGTGAGTTGGGACAGGGGGAGACCCAGTACTTC CAISELGQGETQYF
TRBD2 many TRBJ2-2 TRBV7-2 TGTGCCAGCAGCTCAAGAAGCGGGAGGGGCACCGGGGAGCTGTTTTTT CASSSRSGRGTGELFF
- many TRBJ2-1 TRBV18 TGTGCCAGCTCACCACTAACAGGGATATCCTACAATGAGCAGTTCTTC CASSPLTGISYNEQFF
TRBD1 many TRBJ2-3 TRBV5-1 TGCGCCAGCAGCTACGGGGGACAGGTCACAGATACGCAGTATTTT CASSYGGQVTDTQYF
- many TRBJ2-2 TRBV10-3 TGTGCCATCAGTGAGCGGGGGGCGCCCACCGGGGAGCTGTTTTTT CAISERGAPTGELFF
- many TRBJ1-2 TRBV6-5 TGTGCCAGCAGTTACTCCCGTGACAGGCGCTCCGGTTACACCTTC CASSYSRDRRSGYTF
- many TRBJ1-5 TRBV29-1 TGCAGCGTTCGGACATCAGAACAGCCCCAGCATTTT CSVRTSEQPQHF
TRBD2 many TRBJ2-7 TRBV20-1 TGCAGTACCCGAAGCGGGAGGGCCACGAACGAGCAGTACTTC CSTRSGRATNEQYF
TRBD1 many TRBJ1-1 TRBV5-1 TGCGCCAGCAGCTCGGGACAGACGATGAACACTGAAGCTTTCTTT CASSSGQTMNTEAFF
- few TRBJ2-4 TRBV4-2 TGTGCCAGCAGCCAAGAACCCTCCGGAGCCAAAAACATTCAGTACTTC CASSQEPSGAKNIQYF
- many TRBJ2-2 TRBV5-1 TGCGCCAGCAGCTTGGAAGTTAGTTCCGGGGAGCTGTTTTTT CASSLEVSSGELFF
- many TRBJ1-6 TRBV28 TGTGCCAGCACCGACGGGAATTCACCCCTCCACTTT CASTDGNSPLHF
- many TRBJ1-4 TRBV5-1 TGCGCCAGCAGCTTGGGAGGAACCGTTGAAAAACTGTTTTTT CASSLGGTVEKLFF
TRBD2 many TRBJ2-1 TRBV7-2 TGTGCCAGCAGCTTAGTGCCCGGGAGGGCATACAATGAGCAGTTCTTC CASSLVPGRAYNEQFF
- many TRBJ1-1 TRBV24-1 TGTGCCACCAGAGGGGTGAACACTGAAGCTTTCTTT CATRGVNTEAFF
- many TRBJ1-6 TRBV27 TGTGCCAGCAGTTTAAAGGGGTTGAATTCACCCCTCCACTTT CASSLKGLNSPLHF
TRBD2 many TRBJ2-1 TRBV28 TGTGCCAGCAGTTTATTGGGACTAGCGGGGCGTACTCAGTTCTTC CASSLLGLAGRTQFF
TRBD2 many TRBJ2-1 TRBV20-1 TGCAGTGCTATGACCGGGACTAGCGTCTCCAATGAGCAGTTCTTC CSAMTGTSVSNEQFF
TRBD2 many TRBJ2-1 TRBV9 TGTGCCAGCAGCTCACCTAGCGGCCTCTCCTACAATGAGCAGTTCTTC CASSSPSGLSYNEQFF
- many TRBJ2-7 TRBV5-1 TGCGCCAGCAGCTTGAGTGAGCGGGTTTACGAGCAGTACTTC CASSLSERVYEQYF
TRBD2 - TRBJ2-1 TRBV7-3 TGTGCCAGCAGCTCCGCAGCGGGGCTTTACAATGAGCAGTTCTTC CASSSAAGLYNEQFF
TRBD1 many TRBJ2-1 TRBV6-5 TGTGCCAGCAGGAACCCCGGGACAGGATCCTACAATGAGCAGTTCTTC CASRNPGTGSYNEQFF
TRBD1 many TRBJ2-7 TRBV29-1 TGCAGCGCCGGAGGGGACAGGGACCAGTACTTC CSAGGDRDQYF
TRBD2 many TRBJ2-5 TRBV14 TGTGCCAGCAGCCAAAGAAGGGCAGGACTAGCGGGAGTCGAGACCCAGTACTTC CASSQRRAGLAGVETQYF
TRBD1 many TRBJ1-1 TRBV29-1 TGCAGCGCTCGACAGGGGACCCGCATTGAAGCTTTCTTT CSARQGTRIEAFF
- - TRBJ2-5 TRBV29-1 TGCAGTGTAGCGGAAGTTCAAGAAACCCAGTACTTC CSVAEVQETQYF
TRBD2 many TRBJ2-1 TRBV20-1 TGCAGTGCTAGAAGGACTAGAGCGGACAATGAGCAGTTCTTC CSARRTRADNEQFF
TRBD2 many TRBJ2-1 TRBV27 TGTGCCAGCAGTCCTTTAGCGGGAGCCAATGAGCAGTTCTTC CASSPLAGANEQFF